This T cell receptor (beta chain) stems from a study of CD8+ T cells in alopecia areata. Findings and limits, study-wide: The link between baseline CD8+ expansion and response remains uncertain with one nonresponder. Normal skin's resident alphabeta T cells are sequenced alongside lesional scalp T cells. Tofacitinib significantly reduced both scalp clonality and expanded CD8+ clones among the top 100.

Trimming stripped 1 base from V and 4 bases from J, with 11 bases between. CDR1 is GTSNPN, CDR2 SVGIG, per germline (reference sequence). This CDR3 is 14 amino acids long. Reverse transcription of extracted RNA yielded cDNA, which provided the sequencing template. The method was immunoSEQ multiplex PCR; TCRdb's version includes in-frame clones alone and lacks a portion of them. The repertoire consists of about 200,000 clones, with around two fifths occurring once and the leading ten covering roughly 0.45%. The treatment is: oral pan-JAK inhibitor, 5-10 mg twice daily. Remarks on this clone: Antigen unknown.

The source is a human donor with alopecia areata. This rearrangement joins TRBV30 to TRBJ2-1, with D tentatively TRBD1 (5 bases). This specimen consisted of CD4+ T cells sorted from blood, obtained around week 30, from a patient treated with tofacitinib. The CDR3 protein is CAWSGTRAYNEQFF. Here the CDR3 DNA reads TGTGCCTGGAGTGGGACCAGGGCTTACAATGAGCAGTTCTTC.